This T cell receptor beta chain was sequenced during a study of STAT3 mutations in large granular lymphocyte leukemia. Broader study findings: Every T-LGLL patient had at least one immunodominant TCRbeta clonotype. In several patients, dominant TCR clone burden exceeded STAT3 mutant burden. After therapy, about 30% of the 18 patients switched clonotypes, all new clones STAT3 wild type.

J gave up 4 bases and V 6 bases, and 8 bases lay outside the gene matches. The CDR3 is 13 residues long. CDR1 and CDR2 from the germline V gene are SQVTM and ANQGSEA. This clone was recorded a few times. Its antigen remains unknown. Produced via immunoSEQ multiplex PCR; TCRdb's table is partial and in-frame only. The repertoire consists of under 3,000 clones, with 31% occurring once and the leading ten covering roughly 63%. The chain employs TRBV29-1 and TRBJ2-5; 7 bases align to TRBD2. Sequenced material: PBMCs. This sequence was found in a human donor with T large granular lymphocyte leukemia. Some clones in this sample may be carry-over from other donors' samples. The CDR3 sequence: CSVPLREVETQYF. The DNA of the CDR3 is TGCAGCGTCCCCCTCCGGGAGGTAGAGACCCAGTACTTC.